Listed here is a single TCR beta chain. Antigen specificity is unknown. This CDR3 spans 15 amino acids. Per germline, CDR1 MNHEY and CDR2 SMNVEV (reference sequence). The V and J ends lost 6 bases and 3 bases, in that order; junction bases with no gene match: 4. Following RNA extraction, reverse transcription yielded cDNA that acted as the sequencing template. Sequencing used immunoSEQ multiplex PCR; TCRdb keeps in-frame clones, though not all of them. The sample has roughly 200,000 clones, roughly 53% seen once. The sample belongs to a study of CD8+ T cells in alopecia areata. Study-level points and caveats: Unlike in mice, where it was clearer, TCR sharing across patients was less clear, possibly HLA-related.

Treatment: oral pan-JAK inhibitor, 5-10 mg twice daily. This TCR came from a human donor with alopecia areata. Source: CD8+ T cells sorted from blood, taken at week 24, from a patient treated with tofacitinib. The rearrangement uses TRBV27 and TRBJ2-5; 13 nucleotides agree with TRBD2. The CDR3 sequence: CASRTSGGWEETQYF. The CDR3 nucleotides are TGTGCCAGCAGGACTAGCGGGGGGTGGGAAGAGACCCAGTACTTC.